A single TCR beta chain is shown here with its context. TCRdb's table, derived via immunoSEQ multiplex PCR, lists solely in-frame clones and lacks some. The top ten hold roughly 13% of the sample, which has about 16,000 clones, approximately 70% seen once. The germline gives CDR1 SEHNR, CDR2 FQNEAQ (reference sequence). There are 14 residues in the CDR3. V gave up 5 bases and J gave up 7 bases, with 15 bases separating them. The data belong to a study of PD-1 and CTLA-4 blockade in melanoma. Material: CD8+ T cells from peripheral blood, obtained from a patient given anti-PD-1 treatment. V usage is TRBV7-9 and J usage is TRBJ1-5; TRBD1 is a possible D gene (5 bases). The receptor's source is a human donor with melanoma. This CDR3 reads CASSLGRGGQPQHF. In nucleotides, the CDR3 is TGTGCCAGCAGCCTTGGGCGGGGGGGACAGCCCCAGCATTTT.